These 15 T cell receptor beta chains were sequenced from one sample in a study of CD8 T cells in ankylosing spondylitis. Each CDR3 protein is one row after TCRdb ran MiXCR on the 5' RACE reads. The data show some 130,000 distinct CDR3 sequences, 9.5% to 12% seen once. Material: blood, either unsorted or a sorted T cell fraction (not recorded which). The source of these receptors is a female donor with ankylosing spondylitis or in good health (not recorded which).

This chain joins TRBV3-1 and TRBJ2-1, with D possibly TRBD2 on 7 matching bases. The CDR3 spans 15 residues. V lost 4 bases and J lost 7, with 17 bases in between. Germline lookup yields CDR1 LGHDT and CDR2 YNNKEL (reference sequence). In DNA form, the CDR3 reads TGTGCCAGCAGCCCAGCGGGAAAGGGGGTAAATGAGCAGTTCTTC. It is translated as CASSPAGKGVNEQFF.

The chain employs TRBV20-1 and TRBJ2-3; TRBD2 agrees at 7 bases. The germline V gene has CDR1 DFQATT and CDR2 SNEGSKA (reference sequence). The CDR3 totals 15 residues. The CDR3 nucleotides are TGCAGCGCGGCCGGAGGGGCGGGAGACACAGATACGCAGTATTTT. It is translated as CSAAGGAGDTDTQYF.

This clonotype was observed at least ten times. The CDR3 coding sequence is TGTGCCAGCAGCTTATCGGGACAGGGAGGCTTTGGGCAGCCCCAGCATTTT. Translation gives CASSLSGQGGFGQPQHF. The chain couples TRBV7-2 to TRBJ1-5; 9 nucleotides align to TRBD1. V trimming: 2 bases; J trimming: 7 bases; junction bases outside the gene matches: 12. The CDR3 is 17 amino acids. The germline CDR1 and CDR2 sequences are SGHTA and FQGNSA.

CDR3 region: CASSSSTGMAYEQYF. CDR3 sequence (DNA): TGTGCCAGCAGCTCCTCGACAGGAATGGCCTACGAGCAGTACTTC. The chain uses TRBV5-4 and TRBJ2-7, with TRBD1 as a possible D gene (6 bases). CDR1 and CDR2 (germline): SGHNT, YYREEE (reference sequence). V was shortened by 3 bases and J by 2 bases, with 15 bases between the two germline ends. This CDR3 has 15 residues. Based on the CDR3 plus reference TRBV5-4 and TRBJ2-7, the full variable domain is ETGVTQSPTHLIKTRGQQVTLRCSSQSGHNTVSWYQQALGQGPQFIFQYYREEENGRGNFPPRFSGLQFPNYSSELNVNALELDDSALYLCASSSSTGMAYEQYFGPGTRLTVT.

This clonotype was seen many times. V and J are TRBV2 and TRBJ1-1, with 8 bases aligning to TRBD1. Germline values: CDR1 SNHLY, CDR2 FYNNEI. This CDR3 has 14 amino acids. V trimming: 7 bases; J trimming: 2 bases; junction bases outside the gene matches: 6. CDR3 loop: CASTGDRSNTEAFF. The CDR3 region has the DNA TGTGCCAGCACAGGGGACAGGAGCAACACTGAAGCTTTCTTT.

Points on this clonotype: This sequence may be a read error, since a much larger clone differs from it by one base. V is TRBV14 and J is TRBJ2-4, with a possible D match to TRBD1 (6 bases). The V end lost 3 bases, the J end lost 3 bases, and 33 bases lay between the germline ends. The germline gives CDR1 SGHDN, CDR2 FVKESK. This CDR3 contains 22 residues. The CDR3 loop reads CASSHHPVGSTGLRFGKNIQYF. DNA of the CDR3: TGTGCCAGCAGCCACCACCCTGTTGGGTCGACAGGTCTACGGTTCGGCAAAAACATTCAGTACTTC.

This clonotype has at least ten counts. The chain carries TRBV5-1 and TRBJ1-5, with a weak D call TRBD1 (5 bases). Germline V gene data show CDR1 as SGHRS and CDR2 as YFSETQ. The V and J ends lost 0 bases and 6 bases respectively, with 13 bases between them. This CDR3 is built from 15 residues. The CDR3 DNA follows: TGCGCCAGCAGCTTGGAGGGACCGGAAAGTCAGCCCCAGCATTTT. It translates to CASSLEGPESQPQHF.

This clonotype was recorded at least ten times. The chain links TRBV7-8 to TRBJ2-3, with D perhaps TRBD2 (5 bases). V was trimmed by 3 bases and J by 1 base, leaving 17 bases between them. The CDR3 contains 17 residues. Germline V lookup: CDR1 SGHVS, CDR2 FQNEAQ. Written as DNA, the CDR3 is TGTGCCAGCAGCTTTCTTGGACTGGGCAAGGGCACAGATACGCAGTATTTT. It encodes CASSFLGLGKGTDTQYF.

This clonotype was seen repeatedly, ten times or more. V gene TRBV20-1 combines with J gene TRBJ2-7; D unclear. The CDR3 contains 14 residues. V was shortened by 1 base and J by 2 bases, with 12 bases between the two germline ends. From germline, CDR1 is DFQATT and CDR2 SNEGSKA (reference sequence). DNA for the CDR3: TGCAGTGCTAGAGGGCCTCTCGCCCCCTACGAGCAGTACTTC. This gives the protein CSARGPLAPYEQYF.

This clonotype was counted at least ten times. The chain has TRBV20-1 and TRBJ1-2; tentative D call: TRBD1 (6 bases). This CDR3 has 13 amino acids. Trimming pared 3 bases from V and 5 bases from J, leaving 13 bases between. Germline V gene data show CDR1 as DFQATT and CDR2 as SNEGSKA (reference sequence). DNA of the CDR3: TGCAGTGCTAGGTCCAGGGGCACTTATGGCTACACCTTC. Translating gives CSARSRGTYGYTF.

This clonotype was detected many times. V and J are TRBV20-1 and TRBJ2-2; TRBD1 matches at 7 bases. The CDR3 has 14 residues. Germline lookup yields CDR1 DFQATT and CDR2 SNEGSKA (reference sequence). The trim removed 5 bases at V and 7 bases at J, leaving 10 bases unmatched. The CDR3 nucleotides read TGCAGTGCTCCAAAGATGGGGGACAGCGGGGAGCTGTTTTTT. Translating it yields CSAPKMGDSGELFF.

The table lists this clonotype with many counts. The chain is built from TRBV2 and TRBJ2-5; TRBD2 agrees at 7 bases. CDR1 SNHLY and CDR2 FYNNEI come from the germline V gene. Trimming at V came to 3 bases and at J to 4 bases, leaving 2 bases not matched to a gene. This CDR3 contains 13 residues. CDR3 amino acids: CASSDVAGETQYF. The CDR3 nucleotides read TGTGCCAGCAGTGATGTAGCGGGAGAGACCCAGTACTTC. The variable domain in full, completed from reference TRBV2 and TRBJ2-5, reads EPEVTQTPSHQVTQMGQEVILRCVPISNHLYFYWYRQILGQKVEFLVSFYNNEISEKSEIFDDQFSVERPDGSNFTLKIRSTKLEDSAMYFCASSDVAGETQYFGPGTRLLVL.

Many counts were recorded for this clonotype. The J gene is TRBJ1-1, the V gene TRBV29-1; D is uncertain. CDR3 length: 11 amino acids. Germline CDR1 and CDR2: SQVTM and ANQGSEA. V was trimmed by 3 bases and J by 8 bases, leaving 10 bases between them. CDR3 DNA: TGCAGCGTTGAGGGAGGACGGGAAGCTTTCTTT. Encoded protein: CSVEGGREAFF.

In its sample, this clonotype was seen many times. The genes are TRBV24-1 and TRBJ1-1, with D uncertain. V was shortened by 4 bases and J by 1 base, with 6 bases between the two germline ends. This CDR3 comprises 13 residues. Germline CDR1 reads KGHDR; CDR2 reads SFDVKD. The CDR3 sequence: CATSEDGNTEAFF. The CDR3, as DNA: TGTGCCACCAGTGAGGACGGGAACACTGAAGCTTTCTTT.

In this sample, this clonotype turned up many times. The chain couples TRBV20-1 to TRBJ2-1, with 8 nucleotides matching TRBD1. The J segment lost 5 bases and the V segment lost 6 bases, leaving 9 bases of the junction unmatched. Germline V CDR1 and CDR2: DFQATT, SNEGSKA (reference sequence). This CDR3 has 14 amino acids. CDR3 protein: CSAQDRDIHNEQFF. The CDR3 DNA sequence: TGCAGTGCCCAGGACAGGGATATCCACAATGAGCAGTTCTTC.